Sequencing of this T cell receptor (beta chain) was carried out in a study of T-cell memory formation after mild COVID-19. The authors produced TCR alpha and TCR beta cDNA libraries with sample barcodes and UMIs by 5'RACE using constant-segment primers. TCRdb called the 5' RACE reads again in MiXCR, with one record for every CDR3 protein. The sample contains 210,000 or so distinct CDR3 sequences, around 25% of which appear only once. The table lists this clonotype with a few counts. CDR1 is SGHDN and CDR2 is FVKESK in the germline V gene. Trimming left V 1 base short and J 1 base short, with 12 bases between. This CDR3 is built from 16 residues.

The receptor was derived from an adult woman who had mild COVID-19 (a few samples of this study predate the infection). Cell type and time point are not known. The material sequenced was PBMCs or a T cell subset sorted from them (not recorded which). The chain joins TRBV14 to TRBJ2-3, with D maybe TRBD2 (5 bases). CDR3 coding DNA: TGTGCCAGCAGCCAAGTATCCAGCGGTCGCACAGATACGCAGTATTTT. As protein: CASSQVSSGRTDTQYF.